Below are 22 T cell receptor beta chains sequenced from a single sample in a study of Graves' ophthalmopathy and Graves' hyperthyroidism. RNA transcripts were the template, and TCR beta CDR3 regions were amplified from them. An initial RT-PCR round employing HTBI primers preceded a second-round multiplex PCR. From the multiplex PCR reads, TCRdb called clonotypes with MiXCR, one entry per CDR3 protein. The sample holds under 250,000 distinct CDR3 sequences; under 30% are singletons and the top ten take 9.1%. The specimen sequenced was peripheral blood. Receptors were obtained from a man between 50 and 59 years old with Graves' ophthalmopathy.

This clonotype was observed many times. The J gene is TRBJ1-5, the V gene TRBV7-2, with D possibly being TRBD1 (5 bases). From germline, CDR1 is SGHTA and CDR2 FQGNSA. There are 15 residues in the CDR3. Between the trimmed V and J ends, which lost 1 base and 6 bases, there was a span of 13 bases. CDR3 bases: TGTGCCAGCAGCTTAGGCCCCAGGGATAGTCAGCCCCAGCATTTT. Translated, it gives CASSLGPRDSQPQHF.

The rearrangement joins TRBV2 to TRBJ1-2; 10 bases map to TRBD1. Germline CDR1 SNHLY, CDR2 FYNNEI. The CDR3 has 15 amino acids. V lost 3 bases to trimming and J lost 5 bases; unmatched junction nucleotides: 6. In DNA form, the CDR3 reads TGTGCCAGCAGTGATACCGGGACAGGGGTGTATGGCTACACCTTC. Its protein is CASSDTGTGVYGYTF.

At least ten counts were recorded for this clonotype. The chain links TRBV28 to TRBJ2-7; TRBD1 aligns across 9 bases. This CDR3 comprises 13 residues. V was clipped by 5 bases and J by 6 bases; unmatched bases: 5. CDR1 MDHEN and CDR2 SYDVKM come from the germline V gene. This chain's CDR3 is CASSLGTGREQYF. The CDR3 nucleotides are TGTGCCAGCAGTCTGGGGACAGGGCGCGAGCAGTACTTC. Full variable domain (outside the CDR3, taken from reference TRBV28 and TRBJ2-7): DVKVTQSSRYLVKRTGEKVFLECVQDMDHENMFWYRQDPGLGLRLIYFSYDVKMKEKGDIPEGYSVSREKKERFSLILESASTNQTSMYLCASSLGTGREQYFGPGTRLTVT.

This clonotype showed up just a few times. The CDR3 protein is CASSSQGVGYGYTF. The CDR3 nucleotides are TGTGCCAGCAGCTCCCAGGGGGTAGGGTATGGCTACACCTTC. The rearrangement joins TRBV11-2 to TRBJ1-2; 7 nucleotides agree with TRBD1. Germline V gives CDR1 SGHAT, CDR2 FQNNGV. The CDR3 covers 14 residues. With 4 bases clipped from V and 5 bases from J, the junction kept 7 bases outside the gene matches.

In its sample, this clonotype was seen many times. The V call is TRBV29-1, the J call TRBJ1-5, with D uncertain. Germline V CDR1 and CDR2: SQVTM, ANQGSEA. This CDR3 is 11 amino acids long. Trimming removed 3 bases at V and 14 bases at J, with 14 bases between. As DNA, the CDR3 is TGCAGCGTTGAGGCCAGGACCAGTAAGCATTTT. Its translation is CSVEARTSKHF.

This clonotype was counted many times. The CDR3 DNA reads as TGTGCCAGCAGTTTTTCGGGGGAATCACCCCTCCACTTT. The encoded protein is CASSFSGESPLHF. This chain uses TRBV12-3 or TRBV12-4 with TRBJ1-6, with a tentative D call TRBD1 (5 bases). V lost 3 bases, J lost 10 bases, and 10 bases lay in between. CDR3 size: 13 residues.

This clonotype appeared many times. This chain connects TRBV20-1 to TRBJ2-7, with TRBD1 as a possible D gene (6 bases). The CDR3 covers 14 residues. Trimming removed 6 bases at V and 1 base at J, with 16 bases between. Germline CDR1 is DFQATT and CDR2 is SNEGSKA (reference sequence). Here the CDR3 DNA reads TGCAGTGCAAACCGACAGGACCCATCCTACGAGCAGTACTTC. It is translated as CSANRQDPSYEQYF.

This clonotype was seen many times. This sequence joins TRBV13 and TRBJ2-7; D gene unclear. This CDR3 is built from 14 residues. V shed 1 base and J shed 0 bases, with 7 bases lying between them. Germline V gene data show CDR1 as PRHDT and CDR2 as FYEKMQ (reference sequence). CDR3 bases: TGTGCCAGCAGCTTAGTTGAGAGCTCCTACGAGCAGTACTTC. This sequence encodes CASSLVESSYEQYF.

The chain combines TRBV7-2 with TRBJ1-1; D remains ambiguous. The CDR3 consists of 13 residues. V was pared by 6 bases and J by 3 bases, with 11 bases between. CDR1 and CDR2 (germline): SGHTA, FQGNSA. The CDR3 protein is CASRADGDTEAFF. In DNA form, the CDR3 reads TGTGCCAGCAGGGCGGACGGGGACACTGAAGCTTTCTTT.

This clonotype was seen ten or more times. This chain joins TRBV11-2 and TRBJ2-7; tentatively, D is TRBD1 (6 bases). This CDR3 contains 15 residues. V lost 2 bases, J lost 0 bases, and 11 bases lay in between. The germline CDR1 and CDR2 sequences are SGHAT and FQNNGV. The CDR3 here is CASSLIGGPSYEQYF. CDR3 DNA: TGTGCCAGCAGCTTAATTGGGGGCCCCTCCTACGAGCAGTACTTC.

This clonotype was observed many times. V gene TRBV27 combines with J gene TRBJ2-2; D gene uncertain. The CDR3 contains 16 residues. Germline V gene lookup returns CDR1 MNHEY and CDR2 SMNVEV (reference sequence). Trimming took off 1 base at V and 1 base at J, with 10 bases between the two ends. In DNA form, the CDR3 reads TGTGCCAGCAGTTTATTCTCCAGGTGGAACACCGGGGAGCTGTTTTTT. This translates into CASSLFSRWNTGELFF.

J is TRBJ1-1 and V is TRBV10-3, with a tentative D call TRBD1 (6 bases). V lost 7 bases to trimming and J lost 5 bases, with 14 bases between them. This CDR3 has 13 residues. The germline V gene has CDR1 ENHRY and CDR2 SYGVKD. The CDR3, as DNA: TGTGCCATCAATAGGGGGGTACAGACTGAAGCTTTCTTT. Its protein product is CAINRGVQTEAFF.

The V call is TRBV6-5, the J call TRBJ2-5, with a possible D match to TRBD2 (6 bases). Germline values: CDR1 MNHEY, CDR2 SVGAGI. This CDR3 contains 14 residues. Trimming took off 1 base at V and 5 bases at J, with 11 bases between the two ends. The CDR3 sequence: CASSYWEVGETQYF. CDR3 sequence (DNA): TGTGCCAGCAGTTACTGGGAGGTAGGGGAGACCCAGTACTTC.

V usage is TRBV12-3 or TRBV12-4 and J usage is TRBJ1-2, with D perhaps matching TRBD1 (6 bases). V was cut by 6 bases and J by 4 bases, with 15 bases left in between. CDR3 length: 14 amino acids. CDR3 in DNA: TGTGCCAGCAGCGCCCGGACAGATCCCTATGGCTACACCTTC. This gives the protein CASSARTDPYGYTF.

This clonotype was seen repeatedly, ten times or more. The chain joins TRBV15 to TRBJ2-5; D is ambiguous. Germline CDR1 and CDR2: LNHNV and YYDKDF (reference sequence). The CDR3 covers 14 residues. Trimming removed 0 bases at V and 3 bases at J, with 8 bases between. The CDR3 nucleotides read TGTGCCACCAGCAGAGATCGGGCCGAAGAGACCCAGTACTTC. It codes for CATSRDRAEETQYF.

The V call is TRBV28, the J call TRBJ1-5; D is possibly TRBD1 (6 bases). This CDR3 is 16 amino acids long. V lost 5 bases to trimming and J lost 6 bases, with 20 bases between them. Germline CDR1 is MDHEN and CDR2 is SYDVKM. The CDR3 DNA sequence: TGTGCCAGCAGTCTCTCGGTTGGGGGCCGGGGTCAGCCCCAGCATTTT. This sequence encodes CASSLSVGGRGQPQHF. Based on the CDR3 plus reference TRBV28 and TRBJ1-5, the full variable domain is DVKVTQSSRYLVKRTGEKVFLECVQDMDHENMFWYRQDPGLGLRLIYFSYDVKMKEKGDIPEGYSVSREKKERFSLILESASTNQTSMYLCASSLSVGGRGQPQHFGDGTRLSIL.

The rearrangement links TRBV27 to TRBJ2-5; perhaps TRBD2 as D (7 bases). The CDR3 has 14 amino acids. Deletions cut 4 bases from V and 6 bases from J, with 15 bases between. The germline gives CDR1 MNHEY, CDR2 SMNVEV (reference sequence). The CDR3, as DNA: TGTGCCAGCAGTTCCCTGGGGGGGCCGAAGACCCAGTACTTC. It is translated as CASSSLGGPKTQYF.

A note on this clonotype: A much larger clone lies one base from this, so it may be a read error. The V and J genes are TRBV6-4 and TRBJ1-1; D is possibly TRBD1 (5 bases). CDR3 length: 15 residues. Trimming pared 8 bases from V and 5 bases from J, leaving 21 bases between. CDR1 is MRHNA and CDR2 is SNTAGT in the germline V gene. The CDR3 loop is CASGRGGGVRTEAFF. The CDR3 DNA reads TGTGCCAGCGGTCGGGGGGGGGGGGTAAGGACTGAAGCTTTCTTT.

This clonotype was observed at least ten times. The chain couples TRBV5-1 to TRBJ2-7, with no clear D. This CDR3 is built from 19 residues. Trimming took off 0 bases at V and 6 bases at J, with 28 bases between the two ends. Germline loops: CDR1 SGHRS, CDR2 YFSETQ. The CDR3 reads CASSLGRTSALLPHREQYF. DNA of the CDR3: TGCGCCAGCAGCTTGGGGCGCACTTCGGCTTTGCTACCCCATCGCGAGCAGTACTTC.

This chain joins TRBV28 and TRBJ1-6; no clear D. The ends were cut back, 7 bases at V and 7 bases at J, with 14 bases in the middle. Germline assignment: CDR1 MDHEN and CDR2 SYDVKM. There are 14 residues in the CDR3. CDR3 region: CASMSVAGNSPLHF. The DNA for the CDR3 is TGTGCCAGCATGTCAGTCGCGGGGAATTCACCCCTCCACTTT.

The CDR3 sequence is CASDHGQSYEQYF. The CDR3 DNA is TGTGCCAGCGACCACGGACAGAGCTACGAGCAGTACTTC. The V call is TRBV6-2 or TRBV6-3, the J call TRBJ2-7, with D perhaps matching TRBD1 (6 bases). Germline CDR1 reads MNHEY; CDR2 reads SVGEGT. The CDR3 runs to 13 residues. V was pared by 8 bases and J by 3 bases, with 14 bases between.

This chain joins TRBV30 and TRBJ1-5, with a possible D match to TRBD1 (5 bases). Germline lookup yields CDR1 GTSNPN and CDR2 SVGIG (reference sequence). The ends were cut back, 4 bases at V and 4 bases at J, with 14 bases in the middle. The CDR3 runs to 14 residues. The CDR3: CAWNPAGGNQPQHF. For the CDR3, the DNA is TGTGCCTGGAACCCGGCGGGGGGAAATCAGCCCCAGCATTTT.